The table lists the clone carrying this T cell receptor (beta chain) with many counts. The antigen remains unidentified. Original processing methods: Variation in CDR3 across clinicopathological groups served as the basis for constructing a distant-metastasis classifier in papillary thyroid cancer. MiXCR reprocessed the PCR reads for TCRdb. TCRdb's processing, not the authors' own work, is the source of the V and J calls. The repertoire holds roughly 71,000 clones, with 18% as singletons. Germline V gene data show CDR1 as MNHEY and CDR2 as SMNVEV (reference sequence). Trimming stripped 3 bases from V and 8 bases from J, with 5 bases between. There are 11 residues in the CDR3. This entry comes from a study of metastatic and nonmetastatic thyroid tumors. The overall study: Where malignant and benign thyroid patients were concerned, repertoires were compared across blood and tumor or nodule tissue. Study-level findings and limits: According to reports, the diversity of TCR beta was significantly higher in malignant thyroid tumors than in benign nodules, and this held in both blood and tumor samples.

Every patient underwent thyroid surgery untreated. The sequencing input was blood. V is TRBV27 and J is TRBJ2-1; D remains unclear. The sequence came from a female donor with papillary thyroid cancer or a benign thyroid nodule (not recorded which). Some clones in this sample may be carry-over from other donors' samples. The CDR3 DNA reads as TGTGCCAGCAGTTTTTTCGATGAGCAGTTCTTC. Its protein product is CASSFFDEQFF.